Listed here are 32 T cell receptor beta chains from one sample, sequenced in a study of blood T cell repertoires in COVID-19. Sequenced by immunoSEQ multiplex PCR; TCRdb stores in-frame clones only, minus some. The table has roughly 140,000 clones, 75% to 85% seen once; the top ten hold roughly a tenth. The specimen sequenced was peripheral blood. All receptors come from a man aged 55 to 70 with active or convalescent COVID-19.

The chain uses TRBV6-6 and TRBJ2-5; no definite D call. The CDR3 runs to 15 residues. Per the germline V gene, CDR1 is MNHNY and CDR2 is SVGAGI (reference sequence). V was clipped by 6 bases and J by 5 bases, with 19 bases between them. The CDR3 is CASSPPRVGRETQYF. The CDR3 DNA reads TGTGCCAGCAGCCCCCCCCGGGTCGGTAGGGAGACCCAGTACTTC.

The chain joins TRBV4-3 to TRBJ1-3; TRBD1 might be the D (5 bases). This CDR3 has 11 residues. Germline V gene data show CDR1 as LGHNA and CDR2 as YSLEER. V shed 5 bases and J shed 8 bases, with 7 bases lying between them. The CDR3 reads CASSAGDTIYF. The CDR3 DNA follows: TGCGCCAGCAGCGCGGGGGACACCATATATTTT.

This clone was observed a handful of times. The chain has TRBV12-5 and TRBJ2-1, with 15 bases that match TRBD2. Trimming removed 1 base from V and 9 bases from J; junction bases left unmatched: 4. CDR1 LGHNT and CDR2 FRNRAP come from the germline V gene. The CDR3 covers 16 residues. The CDR3 is CASGLGTSGRVGEQFF. As DNA, the CDR3 is TGTGCTAGTGGTTTGGGGACTAGCGGGAGGGTCGGTGAGCAGTTCTTC.

This chain connects TRBV29-1 to TRBJ2-1, with D hard to call. Germline loops: CDR1 SQVTM, CDR2 ANQGSEA. The germline V and J ends were trimmed by 5 bases and 3 bases, with 5 bases remaining between them. The CDR3 totals 11 residues. CDR3 nucleotide sequence: TGCAGCGTTTCTTTCTACAATGAGCAGTTCTTC. The encoded protein is CSVSFYNEQFF.

The V call is TRBV24-1, the J call TRBJ2-3; 10 bases are a match to TRBD2. This CDR3 has 15 amino acids. CDR1 and CDR2 (germline): KGHDR, SFDVKD. With 5 bases clipped from V and 6 bases from J, the junction kept 7 bases outside the gene matches. This CDR3 reads CATSGASGRSDTQYF. The CDR3 bases are TGTGCCACCAGTGGGGCTAGCGGGAGATCCGATACGCAGTATTTT.

The chain employs TRBV6-2 or TRBV6-3 and TRBJ2-1; D gene uncertain. Trimming stripped 0 bases from V and 4 bases from J, with 7 bases between. CDR3 length: 14 residues. Germline V gives CDR1 MNHEY, CDR2 SVGEGT. CDR3 DNA: TGTGCCAGCAGTTACTCGATCAGTTACAATGAGCAGTTCTTC. It codes for CASSYSISYNEQFF.

The CDR3 protein is CASRIKWYSGRPRAYEQYV. CDR3 DNA sequence: TGTGCCAGCAGGATCAAATGGTACAGCGGGAGGCCCAGGGCCTACGAGCAGTACGTC. The chain couples TRBV7-2 to TRBJ2-7, with 9 positions matching TRBD2. The CDR3 runs 19 residues. The germline V gene encodes CDR1 SGHTA and CDR2 FQGNSA. V lost 6 bases, J lost 2 bases, and 20 bases stayed unmatched.

The gene calls are TRBV14 and TRBJ2-7; TRBD1 might be the D (5 bases). The length of the CDR3 is 12 residues. Between the trimmed V and J ends, which lost 0 bases and 9 bases, there was a span of 9 bases. Germline CDR1 SGHDN, CDR2 FVKESK. CDR3 sequence (DNA): TGTGCCAGCAGCCAAGACAGGGTGGTGCAGTACTTC. This encodes CASSQDRVVQYF.

Note on this clone: An end of the junction does not agree with germline; a read error may underlie this. The chain employs TRBV30 and TRBJ1-5; no clear D gene. CDR3 length equals 13 residues. Germline-derived CDR1 and CDR2 are GTSNPN and SVGIG (reference sequence). CDR3 coding DNA: TGTGCCTCGAGTAATAGGGAGAATCAGCCCCAGCATTTT. Protein product: CASSNRENQPQHF.

This chain connects TRBV7-2 to TRBJ1-2; D might be TRBD1 (6 bases). Trimming took 6 bases from V and 4 from J, leaving 15 bases between them. This CDR3 has 14 residues. Germline lookup yields CDR1 SGHTA and CDR2 FQGNSA. The CDR3 reads CASSPTGRGYGYTF. The CDR3 nucleotides read TGTGCCAGCAGTCCGACAGGCCGGGGCTATGGCTACACCTTC. The variable domain in full, with the rest retrieved from reference TRBV7-2 and TRBJ1-2, is GAGVSQSPSNKVTEKGKDVELRCDPISGHTALYWYRQSLGQGLEFLIYFQGNSAPDKSGLPSDRFSAERTGGSVSTLTIQRTQQEDSAVYLCASSPTGRGYGYTFGSGTRLTVV.

The chain combines TRBV27 with TRBJ2-3; D uncertain. This CDR3 region has 14 residues. Germline CDR1 is MNHEY and CDR2 is SMNVEV (reference sequence). Trimming stripped 3 bases from V and 0 bases from J, with 7 bases between. The CDR3 DNA is TGTGCCAGCAGTTTCGAGGCGAGCACAGATACGCAGTATTTT. This sequence encodes CASSFEASTDTQYF.

The rearrangement joins TRBV30 to TRBJ1-1; D ambiguous. V was shortened by 0 bases and J by 3 bases, with 8 bases between the two germline ends. This CDR3 has 13 amino acids. Per the germline V gene, CDR1 is GTSNPN and CDR2 is SVGIG (reference sequence). In DNA, the CDR3 is TGTGCCTGGAGTGTTTACGGGTACACTGAAGCTTTCTTT. It encodes CAWSVYGYTEAFF.

The chain joins TRBV9 to TRBJ2-3, with TRBD2 identical over 7 bases. Germline V lookup: CDR1 SGDLS, CDR2 YYNGEE. With V trimmed by 1 base and J by 5 bases, 10 bases remained unmatched. The CDR3 is made up of 16 amino acids. The CDR3 spells CASSVSGLGYGDTQYF. The CDR3 coding sequence is TGTGCCAGCAGCGTAAGCGGACTAGGATACGGAGATACGCAGTATTTT.

The gene calls are TRBV6-6 and TRBJ2-1; D possibly corresponds to TRBD1 (5 bases). The V end lost 3 bases, the J end lost 2 bases, and 14 bases lay between the germline ends. The germline gives CDR1 MNHNY, CDR2 SVGAGI (reference sequence). CDR3 length: 16 amino acids. Here the CDR3 reads CASSYLTGHTYNEQFF. As DNA, the CDR3 is TGTGCCAGCAGTTATTTAACAGGACACACCTACAATGAGCAGTTCTTC.

CDR3 region: CASSDRGGTEAFF. CDR3 nucleotides: TGTGCCAGCAGTGATCGGGGGGGCACTGAAGCTTTCTTT. This chain joins TRBV2 and TRBJ1-1; possibly TRBD1 for D (5 bases). The V and J ends lost 3 bases and 4 bases respectively, with 9 bases between them. This CDR3 has 13 amino acids. In germline, CDR1 is SNHLY, CDR2 FYNNEI.

This clone was detected once. The V and J genes are TRBV19 and TRBJ1-3; D is perhaps TRBD1 (5 bases). CDR3 size: 15 residues. Deletions cut 7 bases from V and 5 bases from J, with 18 bases between. Germline CDR1 and CDR2: LNHDA and SQIVND (reference sequence). The CDR3: CASIHKRGTRNTIYF. CDR3 DNA sequence: TGTGCCAGTATCCATAAAAGGGGTACGAGAAACACCATATATTTT.

V usage is TRBV12-3 or TRBV12-4 and J usage is TRBJ1-1, with 7 bases lining up with TRBD1. This CDR3 has 13 residues. J gave up 1 base and V 11 bases, and 7 bases lay outside the gene matches. The CDR3 sequence is CAVRQGRNTEAFF. As DNA, the CDR3 is TGTGCCGTGAGACAGGGCCGGAACACTGAAGCTTTCTTT.

CDR3 in DNA: TGTGCCAGCAGCTTGGTACAGAGCTCCTACGAGCAGTACGTC. Its translation: CASSLVQSSYEQYV. The chain is built from TRBV5-5 and TRBJ2-7; no reliable D call. The CDR3 contains 14 residues. Germline V gives CDR1 SGHKS, CDR2 YYEKEE (reference sequence). V was cut by 0 bases and J by 0 bases, with 7 bases left in between.

The chain employs TRBV11-2 and TRBJ2-2, with D perhaps matching TRBD1 (5 bases). Trimming took 3 bases from V and 5 from J, leaving 16 bases between them. CDR1 is SGHAT and CDR2 is FQNNGV in the germline V gene. The CDR3 extends over 16 amino acids. CDR3 protein: CASSFVPPRGTGELFF. The CDR3, as DNA: TGTGCCAGCAGCTTTGTGCCCCCAAGGGGAACCGGGGAGCTGTTTTTT.

The chain combines TRBV5-3 with TRBJ1-6; 8 bases are a match to TRBD1. Being an ORF, TRBV5-3 has a function that is uncertain. Losses at the gene ends were 2 bases for V and 7 bases for J; bases not matched to a gene: 11. The CDR3 consists of 17 residues. The CDR3 is CARSFPPDREKNSPLHF. The DNA of the CDR3 is TGTGCCAGAAGCTTCCCCCCGGACAGGGAGAAAAATTCACCCCTCCACTTT.

The sample holds a few counts of this clone. This chain links TRBV12-3 or TRBV12-4 with TRBJ1-1, with 7 bases matching TRBD1. CDR3 length equals 12 residues. The J segment lost 8 bases and the V segment lost 5 bases, leaving 5 bases of the junction unmatched. CDR3 amino acids: CASSQSTGEAFF. CDR3 coding DNA: TGTGCCAGCAGTCAATCGACAGGGGAAGCTTTCTTT.

The rearrangement uses TRBV3-1 (or the pseudogene TRBV3-2) and TRBJ2-7, with TRBD2 matching 7 bases. Germline CDR1 is LGHDT and CDR2 is YNNKEL (reference sequence). Trimming cost V 4 bases and J 6 bases; bases outside gene matches: 18. This CDR3 spans 17 amino acids. The CDR3 DNA follows: TGTGCCAGCAGCCGTGCTGAGAGCGGGATATCTCTTGGCGAGCAGTACGTC. Translated: CASSRAESGISLGEQYV.

The chain has TRBV5-6 and TRBJ1-6, with D uncertain. CDR1 SGHDT and CDR2 YYEEEE come from the germline V gene. The CDR3 length is 13 residues. Trimming removed 0 bases at V and 15 bases at J, with 13 bases between. Here the CDR3 DNA reads TGTGCCAGCAGCTTGGCCTCGGGGTTTATCCTCCACTTT. It codes for CASSLASGFILHF.

The chain links TRBV11-3 to TRBJ2-7, with TRBD1 matching over 9 bases. V lost 6 bases to trimming and J lost 4 bases; unmatched junction nucleotides: 7. There are 14 residues in the CDR3. Germline CDR1 reads SGHNT; CDR2 reads YENEEA. The CDR3 DNA follows: TGTGCCAGCAGTTCCGGGACAGGGAAATACGAGCAGTACGTC. Translated, it gives CASSSGTGKYEQYV.

This chain connects TRBV11-2 to TRBJ1-1; D unresolved. This CDR3 has 14 residues. The V gene's germline CDR1 is SGHAT and CDR2 FQNNGV. Trimming pared 5 bases from V and 5 bases from J, leaving 15 bases between. CDR3 region: CASSNHNPGTEAFF. The CDR3 DNA follows: TGTGCCAGCAGCAACCACAATCCGGGGACTGAAGCTTTCTTT.

V and J are TRBV7-8 and TRBJ2-5; 8 nucleotides agree with TRBD1. Germline trimming cut 4 bases from V and 3 bases from J; bases unmatched to any gene: 10. The CDR3 runs to 16 residues. The V gene's germline CDR1 is SGHVS and CDR2 FQNEAQ. CDR3 nucleotide sequence: TGTGCCAGCAGCTATGGGACAGGACCCCTAAAAGAGACCCAGTACTTC. It is translated as CASSYGTGPLKETQYF.

This clone has a single count. V is TRBV15 and J is TRBJ2-7, with D hard to call. CDR1 is LNHNV, CDR2 YYDKDF, per germline (reference sequence). The V and J ends lost 0 bases and 2 bases respectively, with 14 bases between them. The CDR3 consists of 16 residues. CDR3 region: CATSRDQVAFAYEQYF. The DNA for the CDR3 is TGTGCCACCAGCAGAGATCAGGTGGCCTTCGCCTACGAGCAGTACTTC.

V usage is TRBV27 and J usage is TRBJ2-1, with 10 bases identical to TRBD2. Germline CDR1 is MNHEY and CDR2 is SMNVEV (reference sequence). V trimming: 0 bases; J trimming: 3 bases; junction bases outside the gene matches: 2. There are 16 residues in the CDR3. Here the CDR3 reads CASSLSGLADYNEQFF. The CDR3 DNA reads TGTGCCAGCAGTTTATCAGGACTAGCGGACTACAATGAGCAGTTCTTC.

This chain's CDR3 is CASSPQTGRNTEAFF. The CDR3 DNA reads as TGTGCCAGCTCACCGCAGACAGGGAGGAACACTGAAGCTTTCTTT. V is TRBV18 and J is TRBJ1-1; 7 bases align to TRBD1. Germline V CDR1 and CDR2: KGHSH, LQKENI. The trim removed 3 bases at V and 1 base at J, leaving 5 bases unmatched. The CDR3 is 15 residues long.

This clone was counted a few times. The V call is TRBV12-5, the J call TRBJ2-7; TRBD1 agrees at 9 bases. This CDR3 comprises 15 residues. V lost 5 bases and J lost 1; bases outside the gene matches: 6. Germline V gene sequence: CDR1 LGHNT, CDR2 FRNRAP. The CDR3 DNA follows: TGTGCTAGTGGTCGTGGGGGGACAGGGTCCTACGAGCAGTACTTC. Its protein is CASGRGGTGSYEQYF. The whole variable domain, filled in from reference TRBV12-5 and TRBJ2-7, reads DARVTQTPRHKVTEMGQEVTMRCQPILGHNTVFWYRQTMMQGLELLAYFRNRAPLDDSGMPKDRFSAEMPDATLATLKIQPSEPRDSAVYFCASGRGGTGSYEQYFGPGTRLTVT.

The chain joins TRBV29-1 to TRBJ1-1, with 7 nucleotides matching TRBD1. After removal of 0 bases from V and 11 bases from J, the junction contained 3 bases not matched to a gene. The CDR3 sequence is 11 residues long. Germline CDR1 reads SQVTM; CDR2 reads ANQGSEA. The CDR3 here is CSVEDKGAAFF. DNA for the CDR3: TGCAGCGTTGAAGACAAGGGGGCGGCTTTCTTT.

The gene calls are TRBV5-1 and TRBJ2-7, with 8 bases lining up with TRBD1. In germline, CDR1 is SGHRS, CDR2 YFSETQ. The CDR3 length is 15 residues. With 4 bases clipped from V and 1 base from J, the junction kept 7 bases outside the gene matches. CDR3 protein: CASSPTGTGSYEQYF. DNA of the CDR3: TGCGCCAGCAGCCCTACCGGGACAGGATCCTACGAGCAGTACTTC.